The 4 T cell receptor beta chains given below trace back to one sample, sequenced in a study of T cell responses to AZD1222 COVID-19 vaccine. The data were produced by immunoSEQ multiplex PCR, yet TCRdb's version contains in-frame clones alone and is incomplete. Here the sample spans 200,000 or so clones, 87% being singletons. This sample comprised peripheral blood, obtained on day 0 of MenACWY control vaccination. The receptor set was obtained from an adult in good health.

The rearrangement links TRBV6-4 to TRBJ2-7; D is tentatively TRBD1 or TRBD2 (6 bases each). Trimming removed 8 bases at V and 2 bases at J, with 13 bases between. Looked up from germline, CDR1 is MRHNA and CDR2 is SNTAGT. This CDR3 spans 13 amino acids. The CDR3 DNA sequence: TGTGCCAGCCACGGAGGGGGGCCCTACGAGCAGTACTTC. Translating gives CASHGGGPYEQYF.

This clone was observed once. This chain connects TRBV19 to TRBJ2-3; 7 nucleotides line up with TRBD2. Losses at the gene ends were 6 bases for V and 2 bases for J; bases not matched to a gene: 5. CDR3 length equals 14 residues. Germline assignment: CDR1 LNHDA and CDR2 SQIVND (reference sequence). CDR3 nucleotides: TGTGCCAGTAGCCCGGGGGGTACCACAGATACGCAGTATTTT. Protein: CASSPGGTTDTQYF.

The J gene is TRBJ2-7, the V gene TRBV6-1; 7 bases align to TRBD1. Germline V gives CDR1 MNHNS, CDR2 SASEGT. This CDR3 has 15 amino acids. With 2 bases clipped from V and 9 bases from J, the junction kept 13 bases outside the gene matches. CDR3 sequence (DNA): TGTGCCAGCAGTGAATCGGGACAGTCCCTACGAGGGCAGTACTTC. Its protein is CASSESGQSLRGQYF.

Here the CDR3 reads CSAGTAGTDTQYF. CDR3 nucleotide sequence: TGCAGCGCCGGGACGGCGGGGACAGATACGCAGTATTTT. The chain links TRBV29-1 to TRBJ2-3; D is possibly TRBD2 (6 bases). The germline V gene encodes CDR1 SQVTM and CDR2 ANQGSEA. V lost 7 bases and J 3 bases, leaving 14 bases between the germline ends. This CDR3 has 13 residues.